This section outlines one TCR beta chain sequence together with its context. Its specificity is not known. Trimming removed 10 bases from V and 1 base from J; junction bases left unmatched: 6. CDR1 and CDR2 from the germline V gene are MDHEN and SYDVKM. CDR3 size: 13 residues. The table came from immunoSEQ multiplex PCR; TCRdb's copy has only in-frame clones and leaves some out. The sample records about 99,000 clones, roughly 45% being singletons. The sample originates from a study of shared clonotypes between healthy human individuals. The overall study: Sampling drew on donors who were a couple of women and a few men aged 18 to 49. Study findings and constraints: In this cohort, only blood was sampled, and tissue repertoires likely differ.

The sample taken for sequencing was PBMCs. The sequence was collected from a woman between 40 and 55 years old in good health. Some clones in this sample may be carry-over from other donors' samples. The chain links TRBV28 to TRBJ1-1, with 7 bases identical to TRBD1. CDR3 in amino acids: CAIEDRRNTEAFF. The CDR3 DNA reads TGTGCCATCGAGGACAGGCGGAACACTGAAGCTTTCTTT.